This entry features one T cell receptor (beta chain) sequence. The antigen is not known. Preparation of TCR beta libraries was done by quantitative 5'-RACE with molecular barcodes. TCRdb redid the calling of the 5' RACE reads with MiXCR, one entry per CDR3 protein. The sample consists of hundreds of thousands of distinct CDR3 sequences, 8.2% of them appearing once. Germline V lookup: CDR1 DFQATT, CDR2 SNEGSKA (reference sequence). The CDR3 loop spans 17 amino acids. This specimen comes from a study of CD8 T cells in ankylosing spondylitis. General observations from the study: Reports of some motif variants in reactive arthritis synovial fluid and blood predate this one.

The sequencing sample was made of blood, either unsorted or a sorted T cell fraction (not recorded which). This receptor was taken from a female donor with ankylosing spondylitis or in good health (not recorded which). The chain carries TRBV20-1 and TRBJ2-1; 15 positions agree with TRBD2. The CDR3 DNA reads TGCTGCGCTAGAGGGGGACTAGCGGGAGGTCTCGACAATGAGCAGTTCTTC. Protein: CCARGGLAGGLDNEQFF.